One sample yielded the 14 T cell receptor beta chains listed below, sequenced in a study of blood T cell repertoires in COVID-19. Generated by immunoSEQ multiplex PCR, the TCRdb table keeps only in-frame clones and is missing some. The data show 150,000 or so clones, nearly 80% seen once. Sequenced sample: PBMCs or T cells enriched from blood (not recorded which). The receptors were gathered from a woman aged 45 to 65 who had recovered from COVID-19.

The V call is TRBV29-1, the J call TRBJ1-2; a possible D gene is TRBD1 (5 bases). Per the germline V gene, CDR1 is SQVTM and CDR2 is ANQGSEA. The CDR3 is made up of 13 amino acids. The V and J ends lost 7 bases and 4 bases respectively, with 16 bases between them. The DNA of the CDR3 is TGCAGCGGGAACGTGGCTCAGGGCTATGGCTACACCTTC. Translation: CSGNVAQGYGYTF.

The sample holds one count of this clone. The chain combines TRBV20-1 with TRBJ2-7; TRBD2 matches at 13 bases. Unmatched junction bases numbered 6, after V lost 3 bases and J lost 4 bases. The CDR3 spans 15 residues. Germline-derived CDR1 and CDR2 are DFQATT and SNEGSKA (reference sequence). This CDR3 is CSASGLAGDTYEQYF. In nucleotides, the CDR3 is TGCAGTGCTAGTGGACTAGCGGGGGACACTTACGAGCAGTACTTC.

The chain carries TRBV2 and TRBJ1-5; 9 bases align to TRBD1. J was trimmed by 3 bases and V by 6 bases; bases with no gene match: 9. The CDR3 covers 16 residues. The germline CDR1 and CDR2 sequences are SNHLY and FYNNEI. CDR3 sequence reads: CASSGTGSRYNQPQHF. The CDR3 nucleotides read TGTGCCAGCAGCGGGACAGGGTCTCGGTACAATCAGCCCCAGCATTTT.

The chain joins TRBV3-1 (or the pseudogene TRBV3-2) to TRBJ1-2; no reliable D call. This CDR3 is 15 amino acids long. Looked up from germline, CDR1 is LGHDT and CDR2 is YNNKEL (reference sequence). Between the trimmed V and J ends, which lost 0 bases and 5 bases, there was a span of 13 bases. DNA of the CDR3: TGTGCCAGCAGCCAAGATCCGGTCTTACCGTATGGCTACACCTTC. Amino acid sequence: CASSQDPVLPYGYTF.

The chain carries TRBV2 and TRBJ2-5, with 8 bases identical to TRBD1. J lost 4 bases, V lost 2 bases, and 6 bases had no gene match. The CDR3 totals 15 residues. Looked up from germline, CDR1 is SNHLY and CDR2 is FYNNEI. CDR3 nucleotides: TGTGCCAGCAGTGAACTAGGACAGGGAGGAGAGACCCAGTACTTC. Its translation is CASSELGQGGETQYF.

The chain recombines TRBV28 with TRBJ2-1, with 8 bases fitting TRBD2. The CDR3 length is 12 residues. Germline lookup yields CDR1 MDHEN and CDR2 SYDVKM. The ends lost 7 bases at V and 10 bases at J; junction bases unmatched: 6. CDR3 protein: CASNIAGREQFF. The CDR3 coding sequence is TGTGCCAGCAACATAGCGGGAAGAGAGCAGTTCTTC.

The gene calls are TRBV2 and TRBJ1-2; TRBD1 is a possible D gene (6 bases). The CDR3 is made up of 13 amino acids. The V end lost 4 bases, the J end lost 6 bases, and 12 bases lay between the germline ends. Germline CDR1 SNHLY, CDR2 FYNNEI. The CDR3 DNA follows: TGTGCCAGCAGTGCACAGGGACCCAATGGCTACACCTTC. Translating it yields CASSAQGPNGYTF. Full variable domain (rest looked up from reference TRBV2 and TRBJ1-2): EPEVTQTPSHQVTQMGQEVILRCVPISNHLYFYWYRQILGQKVEFLVSFYNNEISEKSEIFDDQFSVERPDGSNFTLKIRSTKLEDSAMYFCASSAQGPNGYTFGSGTRLTVV.

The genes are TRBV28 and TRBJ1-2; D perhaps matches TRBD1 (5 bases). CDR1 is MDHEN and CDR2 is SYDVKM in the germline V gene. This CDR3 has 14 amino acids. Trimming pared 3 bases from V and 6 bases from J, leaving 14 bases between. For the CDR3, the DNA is TGTGCCAGCAGTTTCAAACCCAGGGCGAATGGCTACACCTTC. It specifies CASSFKPRANGYTF.

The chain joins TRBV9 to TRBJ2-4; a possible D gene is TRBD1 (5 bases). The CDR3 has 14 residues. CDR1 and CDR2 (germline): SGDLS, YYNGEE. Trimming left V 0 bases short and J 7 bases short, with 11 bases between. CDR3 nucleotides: TGTGCCAGCAGCGTAGGCGACAGTGGGAACATTCAGTACTTC. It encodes CASSVGDSGNIQYF.

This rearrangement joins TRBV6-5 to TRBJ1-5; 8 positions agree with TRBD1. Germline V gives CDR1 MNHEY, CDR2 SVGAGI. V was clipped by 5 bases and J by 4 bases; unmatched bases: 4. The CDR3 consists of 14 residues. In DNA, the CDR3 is TGTGCCAGCAGTCAGGGGGCTTTAAATCAGCCCCAGCATTTT. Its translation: CASSQGALNQPQHF.

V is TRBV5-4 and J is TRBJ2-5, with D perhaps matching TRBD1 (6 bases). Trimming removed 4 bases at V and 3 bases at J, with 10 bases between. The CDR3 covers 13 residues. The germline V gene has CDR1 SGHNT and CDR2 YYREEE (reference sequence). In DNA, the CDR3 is TGTGCCAGCAGCCGGGGACACAAAGAGACCCAGTACTTC. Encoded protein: CASSRGHKETQYF. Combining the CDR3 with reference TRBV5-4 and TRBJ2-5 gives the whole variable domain ETGVTQSPTHLIKTRGQQVTLRCSSQSGHNTVSWYQQALGQGPQFIFQYYREEENGRGNFPPRFSGLQFPNYSSELNVNALELDDSALYLCASSRGHKETQYFGPGTRLLVL.

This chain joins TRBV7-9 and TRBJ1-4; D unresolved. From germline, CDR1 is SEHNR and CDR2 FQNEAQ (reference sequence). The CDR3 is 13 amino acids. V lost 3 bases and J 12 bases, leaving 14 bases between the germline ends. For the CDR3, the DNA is TGTGCCAGCAGCTTTGCTGGAGGGAGGGAACTGTTTTTT. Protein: CASSFAGGRELFF.

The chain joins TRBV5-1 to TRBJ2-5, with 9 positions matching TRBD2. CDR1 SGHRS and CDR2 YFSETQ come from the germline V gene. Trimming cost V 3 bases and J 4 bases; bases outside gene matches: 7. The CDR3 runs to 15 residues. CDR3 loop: CASSSPGTSIETQYF. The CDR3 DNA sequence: TGCGCCAGCAGCTCCCCCGGGACTAGCATAGAGACCCAGTACTTC.

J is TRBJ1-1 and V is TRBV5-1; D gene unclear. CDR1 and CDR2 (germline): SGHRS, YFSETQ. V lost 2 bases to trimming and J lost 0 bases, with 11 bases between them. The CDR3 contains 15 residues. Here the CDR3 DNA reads TGCGCCAGCAGCTTCGGGAACAGTTTGAACACTGAAGCTTTCTTT. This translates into CASSFGNSLNTEAFF.